Listed below are T cell receptor beta chains from one sample, sequenced in a study of blood T cell repertoires in COVID-19. Clones were sequenced by immunoSEQ multiplex PCR, and TCRdb holds only the in-frame ones, with some missing. The data contain about 250,000 clones, 80% to 90% of them singletons. Sequencing input: PBMCs or T cells enriched from blood (not recorded which). The receptors come from a woman aged 30 to 39 who had recovered from COVID-19. Both conserved end residues are part of each CDR3. The D gene is left open where the match is weak. Rows may omit the clone size; those that give it use once, few, many or a size class.

>-|TRBJ1-1|TRBV30|TRBD1
TGTGCCTGGATCCCGACAGGGTATCAAGCTTTCTTT
CAWIPTGYQAFF
>-|TRBJ2-3|TRBV14|-
TGTGCCAGCAGCCAAGTAGGACAGGGAGGGGCAGATACGCAGTATTTT
CASSQVGQGGADTQYF
>-|TRBJ2-1|TRBV12-5|TRBD2
TGTGCTAGTGGAGAAACCGGGACTAGCGGGCCACTGAGCTCCTACAATGAGCAGTTCTTC
CASGETGTSGPLSSYNEQFF
>-|TRBJ1-1|TRBV6-5|-
TGTGCCAGCAGTTACAGGGGTAGGGCTTTCTTT
CASSYRGRAFF
>-|TRBJ2-3|TRBV2|TRBD2
TGTGCCAGCAGTCGGGGGGGACGAGCTAGCACAGATACGCAGTATTTT
CASSRGGRASTDTQYF
>-|TRBJ2-7|TRBV28|TRBD2
TGTGCCAGCACCCCGCGGGGGTTCTACGAGCAGTACTTC
CASTPRGFYEQYF
>-|TRBJ2-1|TRBV9|-
TGTGCCAGCAGCTTGCCCTCGGGGGAGCAGTTCTTC
CASSLPSGEQFF
>-|TRBJ2-2|TRBV7-8|-
TGTGCCAGCACCCACAGGACAGCGAACACCGGGGAGCTGTTTTTT
CASTHRTANTGELFF
>-|TRBJ2-3|TRBV11-3|TRBD1
TGTGCCAGCAGTTCAACAGGGGAAACGCAGTATTTT
CASSSTGETQYF
>-|TRBJ2-7|TRBV13|TRBD1
TGTGCCAGCAGCCCCAGGGGGCAGGGGAAAGGCTACGAGCAGTACTTC
CASSPRGQGKGYEQYF
>-|TRBJ2-3|TRBV24-1|TRBD1
TGTGCCACCAGTGACAATGGACAGGGTCGCACAGATACGCAGTATTTT
CATSDNGQGRTDTQYF
>-|TRBJ1-1|TRBV19|TRBD1
TGTGCCAGTAGTAGGCCAGGGGGCGCGGCGACTGAAGCTTTCTTT
CASSRPGGAATEAFF
>-|TRBJ2-2|TRBV27|TRBD2
TGTGCCAGCACCCCGGCAGTAGCGGGGGCCGGTACCGGGGAGCTGTTTTTT
CASTPAVAGAGTGELFF
>-|TRBJ1-2|TRBV5-8|TRBD1
TGTGCCAGCAGCTGGGGGGACAGGGCCTATGGCTACACCTTC
CASSWGDRAYGYTF
>-|TRBJ1-4|TRBV5-1|-
TGCGCCAGCAGGACACCGGGAAGTGAAAAACTGTTTTTT
CASRTPGSEKLFF
>-|TRBJ2-5|TRBV6-5|-
TGTGCCAGCAGTTCCAATAGCGTCCCTCTGGGGGAGACCCAGTACTTC
CASSSNSVPLGETQYF
>-|TRBJ2-1|TRBV24-1|-
TGTGCCACCAGTGATCCTACCACCGACTCCTACAATGAGCAGTTCTTC
CATSDPTTDSYNEQFF
>once|TRBJ2-7|TRBV11-2|TRBD2
TGTGCCAGCAGGACGTTCGGGGGGGGAACCTCCTACGAGCAGTACTTC
CASRTFGGGTSYEQYF
>few|TRBJ2-3|TRBV6-4|TRBD1
TGTGCCAGCAGTGCCGGGACAGGGGCAGATACGCAGTATTTT
CASSAGTGADTQYF
>once|TRBJ2-2|TRBV7-9|TRBD1
TGTGCCAGCAGCTGGGACAGGGGGTCCACCGGGGAGCTGTTTTTT
CASSWDRGSTGELFF
>-|TRBJ2-6|TRBV15|-
TGTGCCACCAGCGACCATGGGGGGATTCTCTCTGGGGCCAACGTCCTGACTTTC
CATSDHGGILSGANVLTF
>-|TRBJ2-1|TRBV5-1|-
TGCGCCAGCAGTCAGGGTTACAATGAGCAGTTCTTC
CASSQGYNEQFF
>once|TRBJ1-2|TRBV9|-
TGTGCCAGCAGCCTCAAAAGTGGTGGGGGCGAAGTGGTAGGCTATGGCTACACCTTC
CASSLKSGGGEVVGYGYTF
>few|TRBJ1-1|TRBV10-2|TRBD1
TGCGCCAGCAGGGGACAGGGGGCGGTTGGCACTGAAGCTTTCTTT
CASRGQGAVGTEAFF
>-|TRBJ2-3|TRBV7-9|-
TGTGCCAGCAGCTTACAGCGCTCTAGCACAGATACGCAGTATTTT
CASSLQRSSTDTQYF
>-|TRBJ1-1|TRBV24-1|TRBD1
TGTGCCACCAGTGAACCGGGACAGGGGACGAACACTGAAGCTTTCTTT
CATSEPGQGTNTEAFF
>-|TRBJ2-7|TRBV5-1|TRBD2
TGCGCCAGCAGCTTGGTGGTAGCGGGAGATAAGGTGCAGTACTTC
CASSLVVAGDKVQYF
>-|TRBJ2-2|TRBV29-1|TRBD2
TGCAGCGTTGAATGGCTAGCGGGAGGCAAGGGGTACACCGGGGAGCTGTTTTTT
CSVEWLAGGKGYTGELFF
>once|TRBJ1-6|TRBV5-6|-
TGTGCCAGCAGCCCTTCGTTTAATTCACCCCTCCACTTT
CASSPSFNSPLHF
>-|TRBJ2-5|TRBV27|TRBD2
TGTGCCAGCAGTACTGGACTAGCGGGAGTAGTCGGAGAGACCCAGTACTTC
CASSTGLAGVVGETQYF
>-|TRBJ2-7|TRBV11-2|-
TGTGCCAGCAGCTTACTCCAGGCCGCCGACGAGCAGTACTTC
CASSLLQAADEQYF
>-|TRBJ2-7|TRBV19|TRBD1
TGTGCCAGTAGTATCCCGGGACAGGTCCTTTACGAGCAGTACTTC
CASSIPGQVLYEQYF
>-|TRBJ2-2|TRBV23-1|-
TGCGCCAGCAGTCACCCCAACCCAGGGGAACATACCGGGGAGCTGTTTTTT
CASSHPNPGEHTGELFF
>-|TRBJ1-1|TRBV5-4|TRBD1
TGTGCCAGCAGCGCGGGACAGAGAGCTTTCTTT
CASSAGQRAFF
>-|TRBJ2-3|TRBV29-1|TRBD2
TGCAGCGTCGGCCGGGGGGGCAGCACAGATACGCAGTATTTT
CSVGRGGSTDTQYF
>-|TRBJ2-7|TRBV10-1|TRBD2
TGCGCCAGCAGCGATAGCGGGAAGGTGGGCGAGCAGTACTTC
CASSDSGKVGEQYF
>once|TRBJ1-1|TRBV10-3|-
TGTGCCATCAGTGAAGACAGTGAAGCTTTCTTT
CAISEDSEAFF
>-|TRBJ2-7|TRBV28|-
TGTGCCAGCAGTTTTAACAGATACGAGCAGTACTTC
CASSFNRYEQYF
>-|TRBJ2-7|TRBV27|-
TGTGCCAGCAGTATTGGACTACGCTACGAGCAGTACTTC
CASSIGLRYEQYF
>-|TRBJ1-1|TRBV28|-
TGTGCCAGCAGACGCCCGGGGGTCAACACTGAAGCTTTCTTT
CASRRPGVNTEAFF
>-|TRBJ1-2|TRBV4-1|-
TGCGCCAGCAGCCAAGTGACAGGCTATGGCTACACCTTC
CASSQVTGYGYTF
>-|TRBJ1-2|TRBV11-2|-
TGTGCCAGCAGCCCCGAGCCGGGATCTGGCTACACCTTC
CASSPEPGSGYTF
>-|TRBJ2-5|TRBV29-1|-
TGCAGCGTTGTAGGCGGAGAGACCCAGTACTTC
CSVVGGETQYF
>-|TRBJ2-2|TRBV3-1/TRBV3-2|TRBD2
TGTGCCAGCAGCCAAGGAGAGGGACTAGCGAACACCGGGGAGCTGTTTTTT
CASSQGEGLANTGELFF
>few|TRBJ1-6|TRBV25-1|-
TGTGCCAGCAGTGAAGGACAGACCAATAATTCACCCCTCCACTTT
CASSEGQTNNSPLHF
>-|TRBJ1-4|TRBV6-5|-
TGTGCCAGCAGTTATCAGGGAAATGAAAAACTGTTTTTT
CASSYQGNEKLFF
>-|TRBJ1-1|TRBV5-5|-
TGTGCCAGCAGCTTTCATAGCGGGCCTCAAGCTTTCTTT
CASSFHSGPQAFF
>-|TRBJ2-5|TRBV14|-
TGTGCCAGCAGCCCCGGACTGTTAAAAGAGACCCAGTACTTC
CASSPGLLKETQYF
>once|TRBJ1-5|TRBV7-8|TRBD1
TGTGCCAGCAGACAGGGGGCTAGCAATCAGCCCCAGCATTTT
CASRQGASNQPQHF
>-|TRBJ2-5|TRBV2|TRBD1
TGTGCCAGCAGTGGGTTAGGGGGCAGGCAGACCCAGTACTTC
CASSGLGGRQTQYF